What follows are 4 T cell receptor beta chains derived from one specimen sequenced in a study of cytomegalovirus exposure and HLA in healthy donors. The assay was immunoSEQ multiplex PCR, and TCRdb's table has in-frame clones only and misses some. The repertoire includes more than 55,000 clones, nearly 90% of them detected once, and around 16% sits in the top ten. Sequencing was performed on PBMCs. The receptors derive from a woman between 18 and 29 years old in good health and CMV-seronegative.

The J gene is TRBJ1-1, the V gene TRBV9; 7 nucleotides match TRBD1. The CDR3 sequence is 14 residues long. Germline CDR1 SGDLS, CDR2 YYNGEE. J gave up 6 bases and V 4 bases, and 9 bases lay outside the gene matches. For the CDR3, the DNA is TGTGCCAGCAGCCGGACAGGAGCAGGTCCTGAAGCTTTCTTT. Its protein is CASSRTGAGPEAFF.

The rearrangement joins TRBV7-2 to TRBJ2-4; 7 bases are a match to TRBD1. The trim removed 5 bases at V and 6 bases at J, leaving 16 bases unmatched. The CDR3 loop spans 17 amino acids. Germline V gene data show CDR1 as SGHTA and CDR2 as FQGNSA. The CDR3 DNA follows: TGTGCCAGCAGCCGAGATAGAGGGGGCGGCCGGGGAAACATTCAGTACTTC. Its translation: CASSRDRGGGRGNIQYF.

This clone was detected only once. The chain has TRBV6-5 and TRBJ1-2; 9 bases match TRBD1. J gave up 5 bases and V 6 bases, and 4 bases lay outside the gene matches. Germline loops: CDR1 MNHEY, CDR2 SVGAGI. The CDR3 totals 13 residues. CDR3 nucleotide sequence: TGTGCCAGCAGACCAGGACAGGGGTATGGCTACACCTTC. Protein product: CASRPGQGYGYTF.

CDR3 loop: CASSPREGEKLFF. For the CDR3, the DNA is TGTGCCAGCAGCCCCCGGGAGGGAGAAAAACTGTTTTTT. The chain links TRBV7-2 to TRBJ1-4; D not resolved. V lost 5 bases and J 8 bases, leaving 12 bases between the germline ends. From germline, CDR1 is SGHTA and CDR2 FQGNSA. The CDR3 is 13 amino acids.